One and the same sample provided the 26 T cell receptor beta chains below, sequenced in a study. Via MiXCR, TCRdb re-called the 5' RACE reads, giving one row per CDR3 protein. Of some 9,100 distinct CDR3 sequences in the sample, approximately 14% were seen once. Cells sorted as Tregs were CD4+, CD25+ and CD127-/low. Sequenced: Tregs sorted from blood. The source is a female donor with breast cancer.

On this clonotype itself: Germline and junction disagree at one end, which may indicate a read error. V is TRBV7-7 and J is TRBJ2-5; D not resolved. This CDR3 has 15 residues. Germline CDR1 reads SSHAT; CDR2 reads FNYEAQ (reference sequence). The CDR3 nucleotides read TGTGCTAGCAGCCCAACGATAGGTGCGCCAGAGACCCAGTACTTC. It yields the protein CASSPTIGAPETQYF.

This clonotype was counted ten times or more. CDR3 loop: CASSPRGSSYNEQFF. CDR3 coding DNA: TGTGCCAGCAGCCCGAGAGGGAGCTCCTACAATGAGCAGTTCTTC. The chain combines TRBV7-9 with TRBJ2-1; tentatively, D is TRBD2 (5 bases). V lost 5 bases to trimming and J lost 0 bases, with 11 bases between them. Looked up from germline, CDR1 is SEHNR and CDR2 is FQNEAQ (reference sequence). CDR3 length equals 15 residues.

This clonotype was detected only a few times. In this CDR3 the conserved last residue, phenylalanine or tryptophan, is missing, so a read error is likely. The chain recombines TRBV12-3 or TRBV12-4 with TRBJ1-3; D gene unclear. The CDR3 loop spans 15 amino acids. V dropped 5 bases and J dropped 0 bases, with 11 bases sitting between them. CDR3 sequence reads: CASSLRSFSGNTIYL. CDR3 nucleotides: TGTGCCAGCAGTCTTAGATCCTTCTCTGGAAACACCATATATTTA.

This clonotype showed up many times. The rearrangement joins TRBV5-1 to TRBJ2-5; 10 nucleotides agree with TRBD2. V lost 0 bases and J lost 5; bases outside the gene matches: 7. Germline V lookup: CDR1 SGHRS, CDR2 YFSETQ. The CDR3 contains 16 residues. The chain's CDR3 is CASSLEASGSGETQYF. DNA for the CDR3: TGCGCCAGCAGCTTGGAGGCTAGCGGGAGCGGGGAGACCCAGTACTTC.

This clonotype is medium-sized by share. This rearrangement joins TRBV5-6 to TRBJ2-3; the match to TRBD2 covers 8 bases. The trim removed 6 bases at V and 1 base at J, leaving 13 bases unmatched. This CDR3 contains 17 residues. From germline, CDR1 is SGHDT and CDR2 YYEEEE. Here the CDR3 reads CASTHLGAGGRTDTQYF. For the CDR3, the DNA is TGTGCCAGCACCCACCTGGGTGCGGGAGGTCGCACAGATACGCAGTATTTT.

This clonotype showed up many times. The chain links TRBV7-2 to TRBJ2-3, with no clear D. Trimming left V 3 bases short and J 5 bases short, with 3 bases between. Germline CDR1 SGHTA, CDR2 FQGNSA. The CDR3 is made up of 11 amino acids. The CDR3 protein is CASSFLDTQYF. In DNA, the CDR3 is TGTGCCAGCAGCTTTCTAGATACGCAGTATTTT. Drawing the rest from reference TRBV7-2 and TRBJ2-3, the complete variable domain is GAGVSQSPSNKVTEKGKDVELRCDPISGHTALYWYRQSLGQGLEFLIYFQGNSAPDKSGLPSDRFSAERTGGSVSTLTIQRTQQEDSAVYLCASSFLDTQYFGPGTRLTVL.

On this clonotype: Likely a read error: the CDR3 ends without its conserved phenylalanine or tryptophan. The DNA is omitted, as the CDR3 cannot be located on it reliably, and the CDR3 follows TCRdb's listing. The V and J genes are TRBV20-1 and TRBJ1-1; the table calls TRBD1, which could not be checked here. CDR1 and CDR2 (germline): DFQATT, SNEGSKA (reference sequence). Including both end residues, the CDR3 is 13 amino acids long. This CDR3 reads CSAADRANTEAFS.

In this sample, this clonotype is medium-sized. The J gene is TRBJ1-5, the V gene TRBV21-1; the listed D gene, TRBD1, was not tested against the DNA. TRBV21-1 corresponds to a pseudogene. There are 14 residues in the CDR3. The CDR3 nucleotides read TGTGCCAGCTATCGGCCGGGGTCCGATCAGCCCCAGCATTTT. Protein: CASYRPGSDQPQHF.

By share, this clonotype counts as medium-sized. J is TRBJ1-2 and V is TRBV12-3 or TRBV12-4; no clear D. The CDR3 runs to 14 residues. The V end was cut by 6 bases, the J end by 8 bases, with 19 bases between. The CDR3 bases are TGTGCCAGCAGCCCAAACGGCCTTACGGGGGGCTACACCTTC. Protein product: CASSPNGLTGGYTF.

This clonotype is medium-sized. The gene calls are TRBV7-2 and TRBJ1-3; D is uncertain. Germline V lookup: CDR1 SGHTA, CDR2 FQGNSA. The CDR3 sequence is 12 residues long. With 3 bases removed from V and 3 bases from J, the gap between germline ends came to 3 bases. CDR3 in amino acids: CASSLDGNTIYF. The CDR3 nucleotides are TGTGCCAGCAGCTTGGATGGAAACACCATATATTTT. The full variable domain, completed using reference TRBV7-2 and TRBJ1-3, is GAGVSQSPSNKVTEKGKDVELRCDPISGHTALYWYRQSLGQGLEFLIYFQGNSAPDKSGLPSDRFSAERTGGSVSTLTIQRTQQEDSAVYLCASSLDGNTIYFGEGSWLTVV.

This clonotype was seen ten or more times. The genes are TRBV7-6 and TRBJ1-1; D ambiguous. The V end lost 2 bases, the J end lost 1 base, and 17 bases lay between the germline ends. Germline CDR1 reads SGHVS; CDR2 reads FNYEAQ. CDR3 length equals 17 residues. In nucleotides, the CDR3 is TGTGCCAGCAGCTTATTCAACCCAGGCTGGGGGAACACTGAAGCTTTCTTT. Residues: CASSLFNPGWGNTEAFF. Together with reference TRBV7-6 and TRBJ1-1, the CDR3 gives the full variable domain: GAGVSQSPRYKVTKRGQDVALRCDPISGHVSLYWYRQALGQGPEFLTYFNYEAQQDKSGLPNDRFSAERPEGSISTLTIQRTEQRDSAMYRCASSLFNPGWGNTEAFFGQGTRLTVV.

The sample holds a few counts of this clonotype. A much larger clone lies a single base off, so this may be a read error. CDR3 region: CASSTGETVREQYF. The DNA of the CDR3 is TGCGCCAGCAGCACCGGGGAAACCGTCCGCGAGCAGTACTTC. The chain couples TRBV5-1 to TRBJ2-7; D may be TRBD2 (5 bases). The CDR3 spans 14 residues. V was cut by 4 bases and J by 6 bases, with 17 bases left in between. The germline gives CDR1 SGHRS, CDR2 YFSETQ.

As to this clonotype: This may come from a read error, since a much larger clone is one base off. Because it lacks the conserved phenylalanine or tryptophan at the end, this CDR3 is likely a read error. The chain has TRBV7-9 and TRBJ2-3; D is perhaps TRBD1 (6 bases). The germline V gene has CDR1 SEHNR and CDR2 FQNEAQ (reference sequence). The CDR3 loop spans 15 amino acids. Trimming shortened V by 4 bases and J by 2 bases, and 13 bases separated the two germline ends. This chain's CDR3 is CASSSDRSFTDTQYL. CDR3 coding DNA: TGTGCCAGCAGCTCCGACAGGTCCTTCACAGATACGCAGTATCTT.

This clonotype is deemed medium-sized. This chain links TRBV11-3 with TRBJ2-7; 7 bases are shared with TRBD2. Germline loops: CDR1 SGHNT, CDR2 YENEEA. There are 13 residues in the CDR3. The J segment lost 4 bases and the V segment lost 5 bases, leaving 5 bases of the junction unmatched. The CDR3 is CASSTGTKYEQYF. In nucleotides, the CDR3 is TGTGCCAGCAGCACCGGGACTAAATACGAGCAGTACTTC. Full variable domain (outside the CDR3, taken from reference TRBV11-3 and TRBJ2-7): EAGVVQSPRYKIIEKKQPVAFWCNPISGHNTLYWYLQNLGQGPELLIRYENEEAVDDSQLPKDRFSAERLKGVDSTLKIQPAELGDSAVYLCASSTGTKYEQYFGPGTRLTVT.

This clonotype is categorized as medium-sized. The chain is built from TRBV20-1 and TRBJ1-2, with a weak D call TRBD1 (5 bases). Germline lookup yields CDR1 DFQATT and CDR2 SNEGSKA (reference sequence). V was shortened by 4 bases and J by 2 bases, with 8 bases between the two germline ends. The CDR3 has 12 amino acids. CDR3: CSAKGSNYGYTF. The CDR3 bases are TGCAGTGCTAAGGGGTCCAACTATGGCTACACCTTC.

This clonotype was observed a handful of times. This may arise from a read error, as a much more abundant clone is one base away. This chain connects TRBV2 to TRBJ2-3; D uncertain. Trimming pared 1 base from V and 5 bases from J, leaving 4 bases between. The CDR3 runs to 12 residues. Germline assignment: CDR1 SNHLY and CDR2 FYNNEI. The CDR3 nucleotides read TGTGCCAGCAGTGAAGATGGAGATACGCAGTATTTT. It specifies CASSEDGDTQYF.

This clonotype was recorded many times. CDR3 nucleotide sequence: TGTGCCAGCAGCGGGACTAGCGGATCCTACAATGAGCAGTTCTTC. Protein sequence: CASSGTSGSYNEQFF. The chain combines TRBV7-8 with TRBJ2-1; 11 bases map to TRBD2. This CDR3 comprises 15 residues. Trimming removed 5 bases from V and 1 base from J; junction bases left unmatched: 1. Germline assignment: CDR1 SGHVS and CDR2 FQNEAQ.

As to this clonotype: This may arise from a read error, as a much more abundant clone is one base away. CDR3 coding DNA: TGCAGCGTTGAGGGCTCTGGGGCCAACGCCCTGACTTTC. Translated: CSVEGSGANALTF. This sequence joins TRBV29-1 and TRBJ2-6; a possible D gene is TRBD1 (5 bases). CDR1 SQVTM and CDR2 ANQGSEA come from the germline V gene. The CDR3 runs 13 residues.

The sample holds many counts of this clonotype. This chain uses TRBV11-1 with TRBJ2-1, with 14 positions matching TRBD2. After removal of 5 bases from V and 1 base from J, the junction contained 13 bases not matched to a gene. CDR1 and CDR2 (germline): SGHAT, FQDESV (reference sequence). The CDR3 is 20 amino acids. The CDR3 DNA sequence: TGTGCCAGCAGCCGTCCCGGGACTAGCGGGAGAGCAAGGTCCTACAATGAGCAGTTCTTC. Its translation is CASSRPGTSGRARSYNEQFF.

This clonotype was recorded many times. The genes are TRBV27 and TRBJ1-1, with a weak D call TRBD1 (6 bases). The CDR3 loop spans 15 amino acids. V lost 4 bases and J lost 5, with 17 bases in between. CDR1 and CDR2 from the germline V gene are MNHEY and SMNVEV (reference sequence). The CDR3 DNA reads TGTGCCAGCAGTTCTACCAAGGGGGATCGGACTGAAGCTTTCTTT. Amino acid sequence: CASSSTKGDRTEAFF.

This clonotype appeared many times. The chain links TRBV5-1 to TRBJ2-3, with 10 bases that match TRBD2. CDR1 is SGHRS and CDR2 is YFSETQ in the germline V gene. The ends lost 3 bases at V and 6 bases at J; junction bases unmatched: 10. This CDR3 comprises 16 residues. For the CDR3, the DNA is TGCGCCAGCAGCTCCGAACTAGCGGGACTGTCGGATACGCAGTATTTT. Encoded protein: CASSSELAGLSDTQYF.

This clonotype was detected ten times or more. The chain has TRBV28 and TRBJ2-7, with D perhaps TRBD1 or TRBD2 (5 bases each). Trimming removed 5 bases at V and 3 bases at J, with 8 bases between. Looked up from germline, CDR1 is MDHEN and CDR2 is SYDVKM. This CDR3 is built from 12 residues. The CDR3 bases are TGTGCCAGCAGTGAGGGACGCTACGAGCAGTACTTC. It specifies CASSEGRYEQYF.

This clonotype qualifies as medium-sized. This CDR3 is CASRDTVGSPLHF. The CDR3 DNA reads TGTGCCAGCAGGGATACCGTCGGGTCACCCCTCCACTTT. V and J are TRBV7-2 and TRBJ1-6; no reliable D call. V lost 6 bases, J lost 10 bases, and 13 bases lay in between. The germline gives CDR1 SGHTA, CDR2 FQGNSA. This CDR3 spans 13 amino acids.

Concerning this clonotype: A much larger clone lies a single base off, so this may be a read error. This sequence joins TRBV11-3 and TRBJ2-1, with a possible D match to TRBD1 (5 bases). Trimming cost V 6 bases and J 8 bases, with 11 bases left between them. This CDR3 has 12 amino acids. The germline gives CDR1 SGHNT, CDR2 YENEEA. The CDR3 nucleotides are TGTGCCAGCAGAAGGGGAAGCGATGAGCAGTTCTTC. It is translated as CASRRGSDEQFF.

This clonotype was seen ten or more times. The chain combines TRBV20-1 with TRBJ1-2; D might be TRBD1 (5 bases). V was trimmed by 3 bases and J by 5 bases, leaving 13 bases between them. Germline lookup yields CDR1 DFQATT and CDR2 SNEGSKA (reference sequence). The CDR3 covers 13 residues. The CDR3 region is CSASPLTDYGYTF. The CDR3 nucleotides are TGCAGTGCTAGCCCCCTGACAGATTATGGCTACACCTTC.

A remark on this clonotype: Lacking the conserved final phenylalanine or tryptophan, this CDR3 likely reflects a read error. The V and J genes are TRBV27 and TRBJ1-2, with D perhaps matching TRBD1 (6 bases). Germline values: CDR1 MNHEY, CDR2 SMNVEV (reference sequence). Between the trimmed V and J ends, which lost 3 bases and 7 bases, there was a span of 12 bases. This CDR3 is built from 13 residues. In nucleotides, the CDR3 is TGTGCCAGCAGTTTTACGGGGGGCTCTGGCTACACCTCC. As protein: CASSFTGGSGYTS.